Shown below are 12 T cell receptor beta chains from a single sample sequenced in a study of blood T cell repertoires in COVID-19 (dated by TCRdb to 2019 to 2021). The library was produced with the immunoSEQ multiplex PCR assay. The source is immuneACCESS, and TCRdb retained only in-frame sequences with V and J called. Part of the clones is not carried over; for the studies checked, unresolved V genes explain less than half of this, and the remainder is unexplained. The sample has around 69,000 clones on record, about 86% of them singletons. In total, the top ten clones hold 6.9% of the sample. Sequencing used peripheral blood. The receptors were sampled from a man between 45 and 60 years old with active COVID-19.

This sequence joins TRBV19 and TRBJ2-1, with 8 bases identical to TRBD2. CDR3 length equals 14 residues. The germline V gene encodes CDR1 LNHDA and CDR2 SQIVND (reference sequence). Trimming cost V 7 bases and J 2 bases; bases outside gene matches: 4. Here the CDR3 DNA reads TGTGCCAGTACCGCGGGAGGCGCCTACAATGAGCAGTTCTTC. Translation gives CASTAGGAYNEQFF. Based on the CDR3 plus reference TRBV19 and TRBJ2-1, the full variable domain is DGGITQSPKYLFRKEGQNVTLSCEQNLNHDAMYWYRQDPGQGLRLIYYSQIVNDFQKGDIAEGYSVSREKKESFPLTVTSAQKNPTAFYLCASTAGGAYNEQFFGPGTRLTVL.

This clone was seen just once. V and J are TRBV7-9 and TRBJ1-1; D perhaps matches TRBD1 (6 bases). The germline V gene encodes CDR1 SEHNR and CDR2 FQNEAQ (reference sequence). The CDR3 spans 13 residues. V was clipped by 10 bases and J by 1 base, with 13 bases between them. The CDR3 coding sequence is TGTGCCACTAGCCAGGGGACGAACACTGAAGCTTTCTTT. Amino acids: CATSQGTNTEAFF.

J is TRBJ2-1 and V is TRBV5-6; D may be TRBD1 (5 bases). The CDR3 consists of 17 residues. The germline gives CDR1 SGHDT, CDR2 YYEEEE. Trimming took off 0 bases at V and 6 bases at J, with 19 bases between the two ends. CDR3: CASSLDQGRLRANEQFF. CDR3 nucleotides: TGTGCCAGCAGCTTGGACCAGGGAAGGTTACGGGCCAATGAGCAGTTCTTC.

The rearrangement joins TRBV11-1 to TRBJ2-3; D possibly corresponds to TRBD2 (5 bases). This CDR3 contains 16 residues. Between the trimmed V and J ends, which lost 5 bases and 3 bases, there was a span of 18 bases. Germline values: CDR1 SGHAT, CDR2 FQDESV (reference sequence). In DNA, the CDR3 is TGTGCCAGCAGCACCCGGACGGGAACCCCGACAGATACGCAGTATTTT. Translated, it gives CASSTRTGTPTDTQYF.

This chain links TRBV5-4 with TRBJ1-2; D not resolved. The CDR3 consists of 12 residues. Germline CDR1 and CDR2: SGHNT and YYREEE (reference sequence). V lost 0 bases and J 8 bases, leaving 8 bases between the germline ends. In DNA, the CDR3 is TGTGCCAGCAGCTTGGAGCTGGGCGGCTACACCTTC. This encodes CASSLELGGYTF.

The genes are TRBV7-9 and TRBJ2-2, with a weak D call TRBD1 (5 bases). The CDR3 covers 14 residues. V shed 5 bases and J shed 1 base, with 8 bases lying between them. Germline-derived CDR1 and CDR2 are SEHNR and FQNEAQ (reference sequence). The DNA for the CDR3 is TGTGCCAGCAGCGTGCAGGGGAACACCGGGGAGCTGTTTTTT. Its protein is CASSVQGNTGELFF.

The chain joins TRBV11-3 to TRBJ2-7; 7 bases map to TRBD2. Germline V lookup: CDR1 SGHNT, CDR2 YENEEA. The CDR3 is made up of 16 amino acids. The ends lost 4 bases at V and 0 bases at J; junction bases unmatched: 9. CDR3 residues: CASSSGRGGNSYEQYV. In nucleotides, the CDR3 is TGTGCCAGCAGCTCCGGAAGGGGAGGGAACTCCTACGAGCAGTACGTC.

This chain connects TRBV19 to TRBJ1-2, with D tentatively TRBD1 (5 bases). The germline V gene has CDR1 LNHDA and CDR2 SQIVND (reference sequence). V was clipped by 1 base and J by 3 bases, with 15 bases between them. The CDR3 has 16 amino acids. CDR3 region: CASSIGAQGIDYGYTF. CDR3 in DNA: TGTGCCAGTAGTATAGGCGCTCAGGGCATCGACTATGGCTACACCTTC. Full variable domain (rest looked up from reference TRBV19 and TRBJ1-2): DGGITQSPKYLFRKEGQNVTLSCEQNLNHDAMYWYRQDPGQGLRLIYYSQIVNDFQKGDIAEGYSVSREKKESFPLTVTSAQKNPTAFYLCASSIGAQGIDYGYTFGSGTRLTVV.

The J gene is TRBJ2-1, the V gene TRBV19, with 7 bases lining up with TRBD2. The CDR3 consists of 14 residues. The V gene's germline CDR1 is LNHDA and CDR2 SQIVND (reference sequence). V shed 2 bases and J 4 bases; nucleotides not matched to a gene: 2. This chain's CDR3 is CASSILAAYNEQFF. CDR3 DNA sequence: TGTGCCAGTAGTATACTAGCGGCGTACAATGAGCAGTTCTTC.

This sequence joins TRBV7-9 and TRBJ2-1; D is perhaps TRBD2 (6 bases). This CDR3 has 12 residues. Germline loops: CDR1 SEHNR, CDR2 FQNEAQ (reference sequence). Trimming took 3 bases from V and 7 from J, leaving 7 bases between them. The CDR3 here is CASSFRGNEQFF. Written as DNA, the CDR3 is TGTGCCAGCAGCTTTCGGGGGAATGAGCAGTTCTTC. The full variable domain, rest sourced from reference TRBV7-9 and TRBJ2-1, is DTGVSQNPRHKITKRGQNVTFRCDPISEHNRLYWYRQTLGQGPEFLTYFQNEAQLEKSRLLSDRFSAERPKGSFSTLEIQRTEQGDSAMYLCASSFRGNEQFFGPGTRLTVL.

This chain uses TRBV2 with TRBJ2-3; possibly TRBD2 for D (6 bases). The germline V gene has CDR1 SNHLY and CDR2 FYNNEI. The ends were cut back, 8 bases at V and 1 base at J, with 10 bases in the middle. The CDR3 is 13 residues long. CDR3 protein: CASGGTRTDTQYF. The CDR3 nucleotides are TGTGCCAGCGGAGGGACTCGCACAGATACGCAGTATTTT.

The chain recombines TRBV6-6 with TRBJ1-2; D gene unclear. The germline V gene encodes CDR1 MNHNY and CDR2 SVGAGI (reference sequence). The length of the CDR3 is 13 residues. V lost 6 bases to trimming and J lost 8 bases, with 16 bases between them. CDR3 loop: CASSSDPRKGYTF. CDR3 in DNA: TGTGCCAGCAGCTCAGACCCCAGGAAGGGCTACACCTTC.